The 29 T cell receptor beta chains below come from one sample, sequenced in a study of blood T cells in healthy people across ages. A J-beta primer mix and a sample-barcoded 5' primer were used in a second PCR of about 6 to 12 cycles. One entry per CDR3 protein results from TCRdb running MiXCR on the 5' RACE reads. Among approximately 350,000 distinct CDR3 sequences listed, roughly half were seen once. Sequencing used blood. Source of these receptors: a man in his sixties in good health.

This clonotype showed up just a few times. The CDR3 DNA is TGTGCCAGTAGCCCCCGGACAGGAAAGGGGAACTCTGGGGCCAACGTCCTGACTTTC. Translating gives CASSPRTGKGNSGANVLTF. V is TRBV9 and J is TRBJ2-6, with TRBD1 matching 7 bases. Trimming cost V 8 bases and J 0 bases; bases outside gene matches: 17. CDR3 size: 19 residues. Germline CDR1 is SGDLS and CDR2 is YYNGEE.

The CDR3 region is CASSHGHGGGYEQYF. The DNA for the CDR3 is TGTGCCAGCAGCCACGGACATGGGGGAGGCTACGAGCAGTACTTC. This chain uses TRBV7-2 with TRBJ2-7, with D possibly matching TRBD2 (6 bases). Germline V CDR1 and CDR2: SGHTA, FQGNSA. The CDR3 is 15 residues long. V lost 5 bases and J lost 3, with 17 bases in between.

The rearrangement uses TRBV6-5 and TRBJ2-5; D possibly uses TRBD1 or TRBD2 (5 bases each). Gene TRBJ2-7 matches the end of the DNA better, so the J call may be wrong. The CDR3 sequence is 16 residues long. Germline CDR1 and CDR2: MNHEY and SVGAGI. Here the CDR3 reads CASSKGTVTPSYEQYF. The CDR3 DNA reads TGTGCCAGCAGTAAGGGGACGGTGACTCCTTCCTACGAGCAGTACTTC.

The chain employs TRBV9 and TRBJ2-4; D could derive from TRBD1 or TRBD2 (5 bases each). The CDR3 length is 14 residues. Germline V gene sequence: CDR1 SGDLS, CDR2 YYNGEE. V was shortened by 3 bases and J by 15 bases, with 22 bases between the two germline ends. CDR3 DNA sequence: TGTGCCAGCAGCGCGGTCGGAACTGGGGGTCCTCTGTACTTC. Amino acids: CASSAVGTGGPLYF.

This chain uses TRBV3-1 with TRBJ2-5; D gene unclear. This CDR3 region has 14 residues. Trimming took off 2 bases at V and 11 bases at J, with 18 bases between the two ends. The germline V gene has CDR1 LGHDT and CDR2 YNNKEL (reference sequence). CDR3 sequence (DNA): TGTGCCAGCAGCCAATCTTACAGAGACGATGAGCAGTACTTC. The encoded protein is CASSQSYRDDEQYF.

The rearrangement joins TRBV2 to TRBJ2-1; 10 bases match TRBD2. The trim removed 5 bases at V and 9 bases at J, leaving 10 bases unmatched. The CDR3 extends over 15 amino acids. From germline, CDR1 is SNHLY and CDR2 FYNNEI. The CDR3 loop is CASSPSGSVGGEQFF. The CDR3 nucleotides read TGTGCCAGCAGTCCTAGCGGGAGCGTGGGTGGTGAGCAGTTCTTC. The full variable domain, with the rest looked up from reference TRBV2 and TRBJ2-1, is EPEVTQTPSHQVTQMGQEVILRCVPISNHLYFYWYRQILGQKVEFLVSFYNNEISEKSEIFDDQFSVERPDGSNFTLKIRSTKLEDSAMYFCASSPSGSVGGEQFFGPGTRLTVL.

This clonotype came up many times. The gene calls are TRBV3-1 and TRBJ2-5; no reliable D call. There are 13 residues in the CDR3. Trimming took 4 bases from V and 5 from J, leaving 11 bases between them. Looked up from germline, CDR1 is LGHDT and CDR2 is YNNKEL (reference sequence). The CDR3 DNA is TGTGCCAGCAGCCCACGACCTCAGGAGACCCAGTACTTC. Translating gives CASSPRPQETQYF.

This clonotype was seen more than once but under ten times. The chain is built from TRBV7-8 and TRBJ2-7; 8 nucleotides agree with TRBD2. V lost 1 base to trimming and J lost 0 bases; unmatched junction nucleotides: 5. Germline CDR1 reads SGHVS; CDR2 reads FQNEAQ. CDR3 length: 16 amino acids. The CDR3 is CASSLGSGVSSYEQYF. The CDR3 DNA reads as TGTGCCAGCAGCTTAGGTAGCGGGGTTAGCTCCTACGAGCAGTACTTC.

This clonotype showed up just a few times. The gene calls are TRBV7-2 and TRBJ2-7, with TRBD1 identical over 9 bases. The CDR3 consists of 16 residues. Germline values: CDR1 SGHTA, CDR2 FQGNSA. J lost 10 bases, V lost 5 bases, and 18 bases had no gene match. Here the CDR3 DNA reads TGTGCCAGCAGCACCAGCACGGGACAGGGTTATGGCACCCAGTACTTC. It codes for CASSTSTGQGYGTQYF.

The chain is built from TRBV29-1 and TRBJ2-4, with D perhaps matching TRBD1 or TRBD2 (5 bases each). CDR3 length: 12 amino acids. CDR1 and CDR2 from the germline V gene are SQVTM and ANQGSEA. The V gene lost 5 bases and the J gene lost 13 bases, with 18 bases spanning the gap. CDR3 sequence reads: CSVHLRDQRQYF. The CDR3 coding sequence is TGCAGCGTTCACCTCCGGGACCAACGACAGTACTTC.

The V and J genes are TRBV5-1 and TRBJ2-7; D is perhaps TRBD1 or TRBD2 (5 bases each). The V gene lost 4 bases and the J gene lost 7 bases, with 15 bases spanning the gap. In germline, CDR1 is SGHRS, CDR2 YFSETQ. This CDR3 is built from 13 residues. As DNA, the CDR3 is TGCGCCAGCAGCCCAGGGACGAAAGGAGAGCAGTACTTC. Translating it yields CASSPGTKGEQYF.

A few counts support this clonotype. The V and J genes are TRBV9 and TRBJ2-5, with 8 bases fitting TRBD2. Germline CDR1 is SGDLS and CDR2 is YYNGEE. The junction had 5 bases not matched to a gene; V was cut back by 3 bases and J by 4 bases. CDR3 length: 14 residues. For the CDR3, the DNA is TGTGCCAGCAGCGAGGAGCGGGAGTTAGAGACCCAGTACTTC. This translates into CASSEERELETQYF.

This clonotype was recorded only once. The chain couples TRBV7-2 to TRBJ2-1, with 8 bases fitting TRBD2. The ends lost 3 bases at V and 8 bases at J; junction bases unmatched: 15. This CDR3 has 17 amino acids. Germline loops: CDR1 SGHTA, CDR2 FQGNSA. The CDR3 nucleotides are TGTGCCAGCAGCTTTAGCGGGACCAGCGGGAGTATCGATGAGCAGTTCTTC. As protein: CASSFSGTSGSIDEQFF.

The chain carries TRBV12-3 or TRBV12-4 and TRBJ2-3, with 9 positions matching TRBD2. This CDR3 spans 17 amino acids. V lost 5 bases, J lost 4 bases, and 13 bases stayed unmatched. CDR3 sequence: CASSPQGSGGNSDTQYF. The CDR3 nucleotides read TGTGCCAGCAGTCCCCAGGGTAGCGGGGGAAATTCAGATACGCAGTATTTT.

V and J are TRBV20-1 and TRBJ1-2; perhaps TRBD1 as D (6 bases). The V gene's germline CDR1 is DFQATT and CDR2 SNEGSKA (reference sequence). Trimming removed 6 bases from V and 8 bases from J, with 16 bases in between. The CDR3 extends over 12 amino acids. CDR3 in amino acids: CSALRGYEGYTF. CDR3 coding DNA: TGCAGTGCCCTTAGGGGGTATGAAGGCTACACCTTC.

The rearrangement uses TRBV5-1 and TRBJ2-7; D unclear. This CDR3 spans 15 amino acids. Germline loops: CDR1 SGHRS, CDR2 YFSETQ. Trimming took 4 bases from V and 0 from J, leaving 14 bases between them. CDR3 DNA: TGCGCCAGCAGCGAAGGACCTTCGCCCTCCTACGAGCAGTACTTC. It yields the protein CASSEGPSPSYEQYF.

Regarding this clonotype: A much larger clone lies one base from this, so it may be a read error. The genes are TRBV7-2 and TRBJ2-4; TRBD2 aligns across 7 bases. Judging by the DNA end, TRBJ2-5 fits better; the J call may be wrong. This CDR3 is 14 amino acids long. Germline V lookup: CDR1 SGHTA, CDR2 FQGNSA. The CDR3 is CTSSLGAGTETQYF. The CDR3 region has the DNA TGTACCAGCAGCTTAGGAGCGGGGACTGAGACCCAGTACTTC.

To note about this clonotype: A read error may produce the germline difference seen at one junction end. The chain links TRBV20-1 to TRBJ1-2; unclear D gene. This CDR3 region has 14 residues. CDR1 and CDR2 (germline): DFQATT, SNEGSKA (reference sequence). The CDR3 is CSAAGGSSNYDYTF. The CDR3 DNA is TGCAGCGCGGCTGGCGGGAGTTCTAACTATGACTACACCTTC.

The chain links TRBV4-2 to TRBJ1-6; TRBD1 might be the D (6 bases). Looked up from germline, CDR1 is LGHNA and CDR2 is YNFKEQ. V was shortened by 0 bases and J by 7 bases, with 19 bases between the two germline ends. This CDR3 has 18 amino acids. The chain's CDR3 is CASSQDNHRAARNSPLHF. DNA for the CDR3: TGTGCCAGCAGCCAAGATAATCACAGGGCGGCGAGAAATTCACCCCTCCACTTT.

The V and J genes are TRBV5-1 and TRBJ1-2, with TRBD1 as a possible D gene (5 bases). This CDR3 is built from 14 residues. Germline V gene lookup returns CDR1 SGHRS and CDR2 YFSETQ. Deletions cut 0 bases from V and 7 bases from J, with 13 bases between. This CDR3 reads CASSLEGVGSGYTF. The CDR3 DNA reads as TGCGCCAGCAGCTTGGAAGGGGTAGGGAGTGGCTACACCTTC.

The table lists this clonotype with many counts. One end of the junction fails to match germline, which may point to a read error. The chain recombines TRBV12-3 or TRBV12-4 with TRBJ2-7; D is ambiguous. CDR3 length equals 13 residues. CDR3 in amino acids: CASSLGQSYEQYF. The CDR3 DNA reads as TGTGCCAGCAGCTTAGGCCAGTCCTACGAGCAGTACTTC.

This chain uses TRBV11-2 with TRBJ2-1, with 12 bases identical to TRBD1. The V gene end was trimmed by 4 bases and the J gene end by 4 bases; junction bases not matched to a gene: 5. The CDR3 is 16 residues long. The germline CDR1 and CDR2 sequences are SGHAT and FQNNGV. CDR3 bases: TGTGCCAGCAGCTCAATGGGACAGGGGGCGTACAATGAGCAGTTCTTC. Its protein is CASSSMGQGAYNEQFF. Full variable domain (remainder filled in from reference TRBV11-2 and TRBJ2-1): EAGVAQSPRYKIIEKRQSVAFWCNPISGHATLYWYQQILGQGPKLLIQFQNNGVVDDSQLPKDRFSAERLKGVDSTLKIQPAKLEDSAVYLCASSSMGQGAYNEQFFGPGTRLTVL.

The chain carries TRBV27 and TRBJ1-2, with D possibly TRBD1 on 6 matching bases. The CDR3 covers 13 residues. Germline values: CDR1 MNHEY, CDR2 SMNVEV (reference sequence). Trimming stripped 4 bases from V and 7 bases from J, with 13 bases between. The DNA for the CDR3 is TGTGCCAGCAGTTCGGCAGGGGAGGCTGGCTACACCTTC. It yields the protein CASSSAGEAGYTF.

This clonotype was observed a few times. Here the CDR3 DNA reads TGCAGTGCTAGAGTCCTAGCGAACTCCTACAATGAGCAGTTCTTC. Its protein product is CSARVLANSYNEQFF. J is TRBJ2-1 and V is TRBV20-1, with D maybe TRBD2 (6 bases). Germline-derived CDR1 and CDR2 are DFQATT and SNEGSKA (reference sequence). There are 15 residues in the CDR3. V was pared by 1 base and J by 0 bases, with 10 bases between.

This clonotype was detected a few times. The chain is built from TRBV5-1 and TRBJ2-5; 8 bases line up with TRBD1. V dropped 4 bases and J dropped 2; count of bases not matched to a gene: 7. CDR3 length: 15 amino acids. Germline CDR1 reads SGHRS; CDR2 reads YFSETQ. CDR3 sequence reads: CASSARTGLQETQYF. For the CDR3, the DNA is TGCGCCAGCAGCGCTCGGACAGGGCTGCAAGAGACCCAGTACTTC.

The chain uses TRBV20-1 and TRBJ2-3; D is uncertain. Germline loops: CDR1 DFQATT, CDR2 SNEGSKA (reference sequence). The CDR3 length is 14 residues. Trimming shortened V by 3 bases and J by 3 bases, and 13 bases separated the two germline ends. The CDR3 DNA is TGCAGTGCTAGGTGGAGAGGAACTACAGATACGCAGTATTTT. Translated: CSARWRGTTDTQYF.

V and J are TRBV6-2 or TRBV6-3 and TRBJ2-7; 7 bases line up with TRBD1. The DNA end favors TRBJ2-5, so the J call may be wrong. Per the germline V gene, CDR1 is MNHEY and CDR2 is SVGEGT. There are 13 residues in the CDR3. The CDR3 bases are TGTGCCAGCAGTCCGAGGACAGGAAAGACCCAGTACTTC. Its protein is CASSPRTGKTQYF.

The chain recombines TRBV6-6 with TRBJ2-4; D remains unclear. V shed 4 bases and J shed 0 bases, with 10 bases lying between them. The germline V gene encodes CDR1 MNHNY and CDR2 SVGAGI (reference sequence). The CDR3 has 15 residues. CDR3 DNA sequence: TGTGCCAGCAGTTCATACCAGATAGCCAAAAACATTCAGTACTTC. It specifies CASSSYQIAKNIQYF.

V and J are TRBV5-1 and TRBJ2-7, with D possibly being TRBD1 (6 bases). The DNA end favors TRBJ2-5, so the J call may be wrong. The CDR3 totals 15 residues. Germline CDR1 SGHRS, CDR2 YFSETQ. The CDR3 spells CASSPQAGEGETQYF. As DNA, the CDR3 is TGCGCCAGCAGCCCTCAGGCAGGGGAAGGAGAGACCCAGTACTTC.